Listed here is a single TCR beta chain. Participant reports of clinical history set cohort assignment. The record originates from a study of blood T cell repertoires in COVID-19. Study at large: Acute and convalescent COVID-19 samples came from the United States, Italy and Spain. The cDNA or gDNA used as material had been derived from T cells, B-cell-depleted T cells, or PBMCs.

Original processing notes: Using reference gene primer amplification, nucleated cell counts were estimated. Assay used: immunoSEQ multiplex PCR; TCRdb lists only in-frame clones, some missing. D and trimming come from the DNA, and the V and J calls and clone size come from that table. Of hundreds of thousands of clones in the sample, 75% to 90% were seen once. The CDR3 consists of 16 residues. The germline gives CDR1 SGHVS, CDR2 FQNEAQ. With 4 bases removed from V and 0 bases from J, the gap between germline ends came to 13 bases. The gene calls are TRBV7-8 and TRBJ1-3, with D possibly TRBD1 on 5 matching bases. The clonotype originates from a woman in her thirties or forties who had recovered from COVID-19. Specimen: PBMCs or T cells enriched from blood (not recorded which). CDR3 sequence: CASSSGLLSSGNTIYF. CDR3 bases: TGTGCCAGCAGCTCGGGACTCCTGAGCTCTGGAAACACCATATATTTT. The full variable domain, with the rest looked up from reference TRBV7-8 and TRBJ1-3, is GAGVSQSPRYKVAKRGQDVALRCDPISGHVSLFWYQQALGQGPEFLTYFQNEAQLDKSGLPSDRFFAERPEGSVSTLKIQRTQQEDSAVYLCASSSGLLSSGNTIYFGEGSWLTVV.